This record covers a single T cell receptor beta chain. This sample was taken from a study of T cells after yellow fever vaccination. CDR3 size: 15 residues. After removal of 2 bases from V and 2 bases from J, the junction contained 4 bases not matched to a gene. Germline CDR1 and CDR2: SGDLS and YYNGEE. TCRdb reprocessed the 5' RACE reads with MiXCR, giving one entry per CDR3 protein. The repertoire includes 70,000 or so distinct CDR3 sequences, around 7.8% of them detected once, and approximately 31% sits in the top ten. Sequenced here: CD8+ T cells sorted from PBMCs, sampled 10 to 11 days after the first yellow fever vaccination. The gene calls are TRBV9 and TRBJ2-1, with 7 bases that match TRBD1. This clonotype was obtained from a young man who received the YFV17D yellow fever vaccine. In nucleotides, the CDR3 is TGTGCCAGCAGCGTTGAAGGGGGCCCCTACAATGAGCAGTTCTTC. Translating gives CASSVEGGPYNEQFF.